The 12 T cell receptor beta chains below all came from one sample that was sequenced in a study of T cell changes during pregnancy in multiple sclerosis (dated by TCRdb to 2018 to 2020). The protocol used for the library was the immunoSEQ multiplex PCR assay. Imported from immuneACCESS, the table was reduced by TCRdb to in-frame sequences with V and J called. These copies leave out some clones; in studies compared against another copy, an unresolved V gene accounts for under half, and the cause of the remainder is not known. The sample includes 30,000 or so clones, with 70% to 90% observed a single time. The ten largest clones capture roughly 10% of the sample. Material: CD8+ T cells from peripheral blood mononuclear cells, obtained in the third trimester of pregnancy. Source of these receptors: a female donor with multiple sclerosis, enrolled in a pregnancy study.

Note on this clone: The CDR3 does not close with the conserved phenylalanine or tryptophan, likely indicating a read error. The limits of the CDR3 on the DNA are not certain, so only TCRdb's listed CDR3 is given. The rearrangement uses TRBV7-9 and TRBJ1-1; the table names TRBD1, a call not compared with the DNA. The CDR3 length is 13 residues, termini included. Germline V lookup: CDR1 SEHNR, CDR2 FQNEAQ (reference sequence). CDR3: CASSLERGTGFKI.

The chain employs TRBV19 and TRBJ2-7; a possible D gene is TRBD2 (5 bases). Germline V gene data show CDR1 as LNHDA and CDR2 as SQIVND (reference sequence). V was shortened by 6 bases and J by 6 bases, with 15 bases between the two germline ends. The CDR3 is 13 residues long. CDR3 protein: CASREREGGEQYF. DNA of the CDR3: TGTGCCAGTAGGGAACGCGAAGGAGGCGAGCAGTACTTC.

J is TRBJ1-2 and V is TRBV18, with D tentatively TRBD1 (6 bases). The CDR3 is made up of 14 amino acids. Germline CDR1 is KGHSH and CDR2 is LQKENI. V was clipped by 2 bases and J by 4 bases, with 11 bases between them. CDR3 region: CASSPFEQGYGYTF. Written as DNA, the CDR3 is TGTGCCAGCTCACCATTTGAACAGGGCTATGGCTACACCTTC.

This clone was seen just once. This sequence joins TRBV15 and TRBJ2-3, with D tentatively TRBD1 (5 bases). Germline CDR1 and CDR2: LNHNV and YYDKDF (reference sequence). The CDR3 is 14 amino acids. V was clipped by 5 bases and J by 0 bases, with 9 bases between them. The CDR3 protein is CATSLTGSTDTQYF. The CDR3 bases are TGTGCCACCAGCCTTACAGGAAGCACAGATACGCAGTATTTT.

J is TRBJ2-7 and V is TRBV14; TRBD1 aligns across 7 bases. The trim removed 2 bases at V and 3 bases at J, leaving 4 bases unmatched. Germline CDR1 reads SGHDN; CDR2 reads FVKESK. The CDR3 runs to 14 residues. The DNA for the CDR3 is TGTGCCAGCAGCCAATACGACAGGGTCTACGAGCAGTACTTC. Translation gives CASSQYDRVYEQYF.

This chain uses TRBV7-7 with TRBJ2-3, with 15 bases matching TRBD2. Per the germline V gene, CDR1 is SSHAT and CDR2 is FNYEAQ (reference sequence). CDR3 length: 16 amino acids. After removal of 5 bases from V and 5 bases from J, the junction contained 5 bases not matched to a gene. The CDR3 sequence is CASSPGLAGGRDTQYF. CDR3 sequence (DNA): TGTGCCAGCAGCCCAGGACTAGCGGGAGGGCGAGATACGCAGTATTTT.

V gene TRBV5-1 combines with J gene TRBJ2-3; D remains unclear. Germline V gene sequence: CDR1 SGHRS, CDR2 YFSETQ. There are 14 residues in the CDR3. Trimming stripped 6 bases from V and 2 bases from J, with 13 bases between. In nucleotides, the CDR3 is TGCGCCAGCAATCTACGGCGGTCCACAGATACGCAGTATTTT. Encoded protein: CASNLRRSTDTQYF. Using reference TRBV5-1 and TRBJ2-3 for the parts outside the CDR3, the full variable domain is KAGVTQTPRYLIKTRGQQVTLSCSPISGHRSVSWYQQTPGQGLQFLFEYFSETQRNKGNFPGRFSGRQFSNSRSEMNVSTLELGDSALYLCASNLRRSTDTQYFGPGTRLTVL.

The J gene is TRBJ2-7, the V gene TRBV7-8, with D uncertain. Trimming shortened V by 5 bases and J by 6 bases, and 14 bases separated the two germline ends. The CDR3 has 13 amino acids. CDR1 is SGHVS and CDR2 is FQNEAQ in the germline V gene. CDR3 sequence (DNA): TGTGCCAGCAGCAAGCCGCTGGCGGTCGAGCAGTACTTC. Protein sequence: CASSKPLAVEQYF.

This clone is medium-sized in the sample. This sequence joins TRBV7-8 and TRBJ2-7; 10 bases line up with TRBD1. The germline gives CDR1 SGHVS, CDR2 FQNEAQ. The CDR3 is 15 amino acids. Trimming took 5 bases from V and 3 from J; bases not matched to a gene: 7. The CDR3 DNA follows: TGTGCCAGCAGCCCCTATGACAGGGGGCTCTACGAGCAGTACTTC. This translates into CASSPYDRGLYEQYF.

This chain links TRBV6-1 with TRBJ2-3; the D gene is possibly TRBD2 (6 bases). Trimming took 7 bases from V and 2 from J, leaving 16 bases between them. Germline CDR1 is MNHNS and CDR2 is SASEGT. This CDR3 is built from 15 residues. CDR3 coding DNA: TGTGCCAGCACCCCTGGGTTAGCGGTCACAGATACGCAGTATTTT. Translation gives CASTPGLAVTDTQYF.

The chain is built from TRBV2 and TRBJ2-5; perhaps TRBD2 as D (7 bases). Germline assignment: CDR1 SNHLY and CDR2 FYNNEI. The CDR3 length is 20 residues. V shed 2 bases and J shed 2 bases, with 27 bases lying between them. The CDR3 region has the DNA TGTGCCAGCAGTGAAAGACGGGGGGCCTATAGAGTCGGGCCTCAAGAGACCCAGTACTTC. This encodes CASSERRGAYRVGPQETQYF. Full variable domain (outside the CDR3, taken from reference TRBV2 and TRBJ2-5): EPEVTQTPSHQVTQMGQEVILRCVPISNHLYFYWYRQILGQKVEFLVSFYNNEISEKSEIFDDQFSVERPDGSNFTLKIRSTKLEDSAMYFCASSERRGAYRVGPQETQYFGPGTRLLVL.

This sequence joins TRBV27 and TRBJ2-1, with D perhaps TRBD1 (5 bases). V dropped 5 bases and J dropped 9 bases, with 17 bases sitting between them. The CDR3 contains 14 residues. The germline V gene encodes CDR1 MNHEY and CDR2 SMNVEV (reference sequence). The CDR3 loop is CASSPYPEGAEQFF. As DNA, the CDR3 is TGTGCCAGCAGTCCTTACCCGGAAGGGGCTGAGCAGTTCTTC.